The clone carrying this TCR beta chain has a single count. This entry comes from a study of Ad26.COV2.S vaccination and SARS-CoV-2 variants. Specified treatment: roughly 20 received Ad26.COV2.S at low or high dose, single or two shots; 5 received placebo; per-sample allocation not given. Samples came from day 63 after the first vaccine or placebo injection. Looked up from germline, CDR1 is KGHDR and CDR2 is SFDVKD. The CDR3 consists of 14 residues. Trimming removed 6 bases from V and 5 bases from J, with 13 bases in between. TCRdb keeps only in-frame clones here, not all; method: immunoSEQ multiplex PCR. The table includes 350,000 to 450,000 clones, 80% to 90% detected once.

Sample: peripheral blood, taken in a trial of Ad26.COV2.S vaccine versus placebo. This chain connects TRBV24-1 to TRBJ2-1; the D gene is possibly TRBD1 (6 bases). The receptor was isolated from a person between 18 and 65 years old who received the Ad26.COV2.S COVID-19 vaccine or a placebo. CDR3 in DNA: TGTGCCACCAGTTTGATGGGGGCCCACAATGAGCAGTTCTTC. This encodes CATSLMGAHNEQFF.